The present T cell receptor beta chain was sequenced within a study of blood T cells in healthy people across ages. Overall study results and limits: When set beside aged donors, long-lived donors presented more naive CD4+ cells and higher diversity.

Germline CDR1 and CDR2: LGHDT and YNNKEL (reference sequence). The V end was cut by 4 bases, the J end by 4 bases, with 10 bases between. The CDR3 runs 14 residues. Comments on this clonotype: Its antigen remains unknown.

Combining a sample-barcoded 5' primer with a J-beta primer mix, a second PCR ran for about 7 to 11 cycles. Each CDR3 protein is one row after TCRdb ran MiXCR on the 5' RACE reads. Of 550,000 to 700,000 distinct CDR3 sequences listed, 25% to 30% are singletons. The sequence derives from a woman between 70 and 85 years old in good health. The rearrangement uses TRBV3-1 and TRBJ2-2; D might be TRBD2 (5 bases). The source material was blood. The chain's CDR3 is CASSLRTSTGELFF. The DNA of the CDR3 is TGTGCCAGCAGCCTCCGTACTAGCACCGGGGAGCTGTTTTTT.